This T cell receptor beta chain was documented in a study of read filtering for tumor transcriptome and immune sequencing. On the study more broadly: Patients were approximately 17 male and approximately 15 female, mean age 65.9 years, range about 45 to 85. Revised staging placed 8 or 9 patients in R-ISS I, about 15 in II, six or seven in III.

The library was built from about 370 ng RNA with molecular barcoded adaptors for alpha/delta and beta/gamma chains. TCRdb re-called the reads with MiXCR, one entry per CDR3 protein. The sample holds tens of thousands of distinct CDR3 sequences, 9.5% to 15% seen once. General study points: In IR-seq, single-read clonotypes were roughly 82% of clonotypes but 3% to 3.5% of reads.

This clonotype was recorded many times. What it binds is unknown. Sequences were obtained from a population of CD138-negative cells sorted from bone marrow. The sequence was obtained from a donor aged 40 or older with multiple myeloma.

CDR3 sequence reads: CASSLQGAGGEKLFF. Here the CDR3 DNA reads TGTGCCAGCAGCCTCCAGGGAGCAGGAGGCGAAAAACTGTTTTTT. The chain is built from TRBV7-8 and TRBJ1-4; D possibly corresponds to TRBD1 (5 bases). The CDR3 loop spans 15 amino acids. CDR1 is SGHVS, CDR2 FQNEAQ, per germline. V gave up 5 bases and J gave up 8 bases, with 18 bases separating them.